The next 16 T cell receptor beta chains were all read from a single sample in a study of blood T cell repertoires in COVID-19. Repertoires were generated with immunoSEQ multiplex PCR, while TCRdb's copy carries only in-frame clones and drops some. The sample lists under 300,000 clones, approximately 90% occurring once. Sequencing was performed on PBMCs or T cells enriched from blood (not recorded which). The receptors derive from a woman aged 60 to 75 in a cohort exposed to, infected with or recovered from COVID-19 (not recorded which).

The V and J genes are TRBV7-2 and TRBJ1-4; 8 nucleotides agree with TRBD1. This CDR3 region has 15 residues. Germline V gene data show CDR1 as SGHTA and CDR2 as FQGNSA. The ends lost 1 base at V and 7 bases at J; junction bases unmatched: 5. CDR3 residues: CASSLGGQGAEKLFF. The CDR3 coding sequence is TGTGCCAGCAGCTTAGGTGGACAGGGCGCTGAAAAACTGTTTTTT. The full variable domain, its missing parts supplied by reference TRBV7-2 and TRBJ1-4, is GAGVSQSPSNKVTEKGKDVELRCDPISGHTALYWYRQSLGQGLEFLIYFQGNSAPDKSGLPSDRFSAERTGGSVSTLTIQRTQQEDSAVYLCASSLGGQGAEKLFFGSGTQLSVL.

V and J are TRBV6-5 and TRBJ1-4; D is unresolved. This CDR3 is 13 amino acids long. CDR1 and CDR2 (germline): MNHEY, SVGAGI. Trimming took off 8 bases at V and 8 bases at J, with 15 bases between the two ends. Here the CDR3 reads CASYAWEVEKLFF. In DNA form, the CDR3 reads TGTGCCAGCTACGCATGGGAGGTAGAAAAACTGTTTTTT.

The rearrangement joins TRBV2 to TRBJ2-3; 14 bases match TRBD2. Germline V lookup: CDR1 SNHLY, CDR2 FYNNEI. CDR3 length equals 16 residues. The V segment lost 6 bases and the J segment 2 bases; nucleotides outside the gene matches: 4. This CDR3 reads CASSSTSGRATDTQYF. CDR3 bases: TGTGCCAGCAGCTCGACTAGCGGGAGGGCCACAGATACGCAGTATTTT.

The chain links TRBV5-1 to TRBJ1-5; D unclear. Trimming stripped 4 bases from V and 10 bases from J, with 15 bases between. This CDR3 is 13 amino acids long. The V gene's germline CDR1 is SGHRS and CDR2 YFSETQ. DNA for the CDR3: TGCGCCAGCAGCCCGGACGGAGGCCATCCCCAGCATTTT. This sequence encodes CASSPDGGHPQHF.

CDR3 sequence: CASSDSEYGYTF. The CDR3 nucleotides read TGTGCCAGCAGTGACTCAGAGTATGGCTACACCTTC. The gene calls are TRBV6-4 and TRBJ1-2, with D unresolved. CDR1 and CDR2 from the germline V gene are MRHNA and SNTAGT. This CDR3 has 12 residues. Deletions cut 0 bases from V and 5 bases from J, with 4 bases between.

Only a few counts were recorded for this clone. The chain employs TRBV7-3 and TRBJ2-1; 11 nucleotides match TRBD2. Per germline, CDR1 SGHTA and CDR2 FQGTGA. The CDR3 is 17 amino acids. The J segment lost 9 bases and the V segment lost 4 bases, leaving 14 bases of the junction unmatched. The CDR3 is CASSSTPLAGGLGEQFF. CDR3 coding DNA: TGTGCCAGCAGCTCCACCCCGCTAGCGGGAGGTCTCGGTGAGCAGTTCTTC. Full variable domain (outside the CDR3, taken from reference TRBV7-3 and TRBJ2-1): GAGVSQTPSNKVTEKGKYVELRCDPISGHTALYWYRQSLGQGPEFLIYFQGTGAADDSGLPNDRFFAVRPEGSVSTLKIQRTERGDSAVYLCASSSTPLAGGLGEQFFGPGTRLTVL.

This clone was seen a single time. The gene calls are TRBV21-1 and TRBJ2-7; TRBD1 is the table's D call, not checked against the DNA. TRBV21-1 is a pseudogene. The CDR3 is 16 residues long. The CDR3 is CASSNASPGQDYEQYF. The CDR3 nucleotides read TGTGCCAGCAGCAACGCCTCTCCGGGACAGGACTACGAGCAGTACTTC.

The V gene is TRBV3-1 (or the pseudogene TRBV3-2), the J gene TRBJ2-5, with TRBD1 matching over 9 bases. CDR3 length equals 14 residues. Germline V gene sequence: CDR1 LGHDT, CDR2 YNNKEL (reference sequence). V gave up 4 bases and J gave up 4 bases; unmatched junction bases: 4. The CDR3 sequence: CASSPDRGVETQYF. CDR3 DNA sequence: TGTGCCAGCAGCCCGGACAGGGGCGTAGAGACCCAGTACTTC.

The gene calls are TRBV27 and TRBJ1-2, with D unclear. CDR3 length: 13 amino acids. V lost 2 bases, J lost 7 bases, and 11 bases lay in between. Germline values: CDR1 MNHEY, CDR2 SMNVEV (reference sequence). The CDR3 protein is CASSLASRAGYTF. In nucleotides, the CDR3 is TGTGCCAGCAGTTTAGCTTCCCGAGCTGGCTACACCTTC.

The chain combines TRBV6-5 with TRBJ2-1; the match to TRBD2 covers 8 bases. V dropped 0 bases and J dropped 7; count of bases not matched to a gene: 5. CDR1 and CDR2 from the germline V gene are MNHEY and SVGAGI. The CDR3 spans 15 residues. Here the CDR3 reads CASSYSRLARNEQFF. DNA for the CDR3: TGTGCCAGCAGTTACTCGCGACTAGCGCGAAATGAGCAGTTCTTC.

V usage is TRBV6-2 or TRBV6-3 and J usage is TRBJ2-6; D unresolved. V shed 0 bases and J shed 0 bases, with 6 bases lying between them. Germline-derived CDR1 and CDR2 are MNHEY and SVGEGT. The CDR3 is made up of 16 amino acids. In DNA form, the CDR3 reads TGTGCCAGCAGTTACTCGTCTTCCTCTGGGGCCAACGTCCTGACTTTC. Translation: CASSYSSSSGANVLTF.

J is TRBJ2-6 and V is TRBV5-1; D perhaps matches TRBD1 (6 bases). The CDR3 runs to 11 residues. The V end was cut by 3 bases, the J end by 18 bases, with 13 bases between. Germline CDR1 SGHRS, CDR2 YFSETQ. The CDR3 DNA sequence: TGCGCCAGCAGCTCTACAGGGCCCCGGACTTTC. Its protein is CASSSTGPRTF.

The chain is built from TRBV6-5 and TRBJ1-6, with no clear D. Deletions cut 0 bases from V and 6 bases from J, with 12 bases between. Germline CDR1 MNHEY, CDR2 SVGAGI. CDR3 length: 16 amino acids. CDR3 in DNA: TGTGCCAGCAGTTACTCGCCCGGGAATCTTAATTCACCCCTCCACTTT. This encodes CASSYSPGNLNSPLHF.

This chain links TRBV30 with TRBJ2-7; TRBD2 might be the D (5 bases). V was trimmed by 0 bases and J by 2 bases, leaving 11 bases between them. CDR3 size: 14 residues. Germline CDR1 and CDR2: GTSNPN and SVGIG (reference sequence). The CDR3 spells CAWSVGRRAYEQYF. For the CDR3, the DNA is TGTGCCTGGAGTGTAGGACGGCGGGCCTACGAGCAGTACTTC.

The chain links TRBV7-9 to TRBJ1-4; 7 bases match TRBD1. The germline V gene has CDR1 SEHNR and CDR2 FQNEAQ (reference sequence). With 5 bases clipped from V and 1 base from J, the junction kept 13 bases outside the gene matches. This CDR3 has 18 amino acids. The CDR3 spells CASSPRRGPGGTNEKLFF. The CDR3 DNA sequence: TGTGCCAGCAGCCCCAGGAGGGGGCCGGGTGGAACTAATGAAAAACTGTTTTTT.

CDR3 amino acids: CASSRTGQGTSTDTQYF. DNA of the CDR3: TGTGCCAGCAGCCGAACAGGACAGGGGACTAGCACAGATACGCAGTATTTT. V gene TRBV5-5 combines with J gene TRBJ2-3, with 9 bases that match TRBD1. Trimming at V came to 4 bases and at J to 0 bases, leaving 9 bases not matched to a gene. Germline V CDR1 and CDR2: SGHKS, YYEKEE (reference sequence). The CDR3 extends over 17 amino acids.